This T cell receptor (beta chain) stems from a study of blood T cell repertoires in COVID-19. Data came from immunoSEQ multiplex PCR; TCRdb stores just in-frame clones and leaves some out. The table lists 350,000 to 450,000 clones, approximately 90% of them singletons, with roughly 0.9% in the top ten. Germline CDR1 and CDR2: SEHNR and FQNEAQ (reference sequence). CDR3 size: 15 residues. The V and J ends lost 1 base and 1 base, in that order; junction bases with no gene match: 2. V and J are TRBV7-9 and TRBJ2-3; 7 bases align to TRBD2. Sequencing was carried out using PBMCs or T cells enriched from blood (not recorded which). The clonotype was recovered from a woman in her 40s who had been exposed to COVID-19. CDR3 nucleotides: TGTGCCAGCAGCTTAGTGGCGGGAGGCACAGATACGCAGTATTTT. Translation: CASSLVAGGTDTQYF.